The source of this T cell receptor beta chain is a study of T cell repertoires in cytomegalovirus infection. Study at large: Both recently identified HLA-C-restricted and well-studied HLA-B-restricted CMV epitopes were used in the study. CMV infection plus the matching HLA type was flagged by public TCR beta signatures.

TCRdb re-analysed the reads in MiXCR, keeping a single row per CDR3 protein. The repertoire holds about 890,000 distinct CDR3 sequences, with approximately 32% as singletons. General study findings and limits: HLA-C-restricted TCR beta clonotypes specific for CMV led the ex vivo response.

V lost 1 base and J 1 base, leaving 8 bases between the germline ends. The V gene's germline CDR1 is LNHDA and CDR2 SQIVND (reference sequence). This CDR3 contains 14 residues. This clonotype was observed a handful of times. Its antigen is not identified. This receptor was identified in a human donor in good health (CMV status not recorded). Some clones in this sample may be carry-over from other donors' samples. The chain links TRBV19 to TRBJ2-7; D is uncertain. The starting material was cultured CD8+ T cells from PBMCs, obtained from culture after CMV antigen stimulation. The CDR3 nucleotides read TGTGCCAGTAGTATAGTGAAGGGTTCCTACGAGCAGTACTTC. Translating it yields CASSIVKGSYEQYF.